This TCR beta chain was identified during a study of shared clonotypes between healthy human individuals (dated by TCRdb to between 2020 and 2021). Notes on the research overall: A couple of women and three men aged 18 to 49 years were included in the cohort. For each donor, three plates each were used for CD4 naive and CD4 memory, two plates were used for CD8 naive, and one plate was used for CD8 memory. To estimate repertoire size and how much clonotype sharing occurs between individuals, the study deeply sequenced the blood TCR repertoires of 5 or 6 healthy adults. To increase sequencing depth and limit assay-specific biases, TCR repertoire library preparation and sequencing were carried out by different laboratories using diverse techniques. Leukapheresis yielded between about 0.9 and 9 billion PBMCs per donor.

Healthy HIV-negative adults with no recently reported acute infections or vaccinations were included as donors. All donors were Caucasian adults living in Nashville, Tennessee, USA. Magnetic negative selection was used to enrich CD4+ T cells, after which naive cells were positively selected on CD45RA and the negative fraction became the memory subset. Blood was obtained by leukapheresis, after which PBMCs were separated by Ficoll-Histopaque density gradient centrifugation and cryopreserved in liquid nitrogen vapor phase. Analytical flow cytometry was used to check the purity and quantity of every magnetically sorted T cell population. Genomic DNA was isolated from each sorted fraction and quantified by UV absorbance on a Nanodrop 2000c. What the authors observed across the whole study: Because the study included only a small number of donors, the genetic and exposure-history diversity represented was limited. Higher generation probabilities were observed for clonotypes shared by all four sorted-subset donors than for non-shared clonotypes. Only blood was sampled, and tissue TCR repertoires likely differ from those in blood. Approximately 5% of naive CD4, 3.5% of naive CD8, approximately 2% of memory CD4, and more than 0.35% of memory CD8 clonotypes were shared across four donors. Naive subsets generally had larger estimated clonotype richness than memory subsets did. Rarefaction of sorted-subset datasets indicated incomplete sequencing despite the large sequencing depth. Pairwise subsampling led to the expectation that sequencing depth would affect the degree of clonotype sharing among donors.

TCR CDR3 regions were amplified from genomic DNA by multiplex PCR using the deep immunoSEQ assay. For each cell subset, the extracted genomic DNA was distributed evenly across all wells of several immunoSEQ 96-well plates, and each plate served as one replicate. For sorted subsets, approximately 0.2 ug of genomic DNA, equivalent to roughly 33,000 T cell genomes, went into each replicate PCR. Purified libraries were measured with a Qubit 3.0 fluorometer, size-checked on a Bioanalyzer 2100, and measured again with the KAPA Library Quantification kit. A separate single-read 150-cycle Illumina NextSeq 550 flow cell was used to sequence each immunoSEQ 96-well plate. The original methods were these. The immunoSEQ output contained only junctional sequences without quality scores, so filtering could not match that applied to full-length reads. To assign V/J genes and CDR3, sequences were annotated against IMGT germline references using PyIR, a Python wrapper for IgBLAST v1.9. Reads with weak V/J assignments (E-value above 1e-6), missing CDR3, stop codons, out-of-frame junctions, or ambiguous translated residues were removed. V3J clonotypes were defined as sequences sharing the same inferred V gene, J gene, and CDR3 amino acid sequence. Percentage overlap between repertoires was calculated by dividing the number of shared unique clonotypes by the size of the smaller repertoire. Richness of each repertoire was evaluated using RTK rarefaction, the Chao1 estimator, and Recon v2.1 estimates of unobserved clonotypes. Generation probabilities for all TCRbeta clonotypes obtained by the gDNA method from a few donors were computed using OLGA. The table comes from immuneACCESS by way of TCRdb, which keeps in-frame sequences with V and J called. Part of the clones is missing from these tables; in studies checked, under half for an unresolved V gene and the rest for unknown reasons. The V and J calls and clone size are taken from that table; D and trimming were inferred from the DNA. The sample contains more than 2 million clones, 90% to 95% of them found a single time. Clones ranked in the top ten supply 0.1% to 0.15% of the sample.

To note about this clone: Its specific antigen is unknown. The input lacks base qualities; no much larger clone sits a single base away.

The sequencing sample was made of naive CD4+ T cells sorted from blood. The intended sense of this specimen's cell subset or site label: CD45RA+ positively selected. The sequence came from a man aged 18-30 years in good health.

The DNA sequence reads TGCGCCAGCAGCCCGTCGGACGGAGGGCCAGATACGCAGTATTTT. Its protein is CASSPSDGGPDTQYF. The sequence joins TRBV4-1 to TRBJ2-3, and TRBD2 may be the D gene, going by 6 matching bases. The germline V gene supplies CDR1 MGHRA and CDR2 YSYEKL. The CDR3, from cysteine to phenylalanine, totals 15 residues. Only the CDR3 region is kept as DNA, spanning 45 bases read in frame from base 1. The junction carries 15 bases between V and J, which are trimmed by 4 bases and 4 bases respectively.